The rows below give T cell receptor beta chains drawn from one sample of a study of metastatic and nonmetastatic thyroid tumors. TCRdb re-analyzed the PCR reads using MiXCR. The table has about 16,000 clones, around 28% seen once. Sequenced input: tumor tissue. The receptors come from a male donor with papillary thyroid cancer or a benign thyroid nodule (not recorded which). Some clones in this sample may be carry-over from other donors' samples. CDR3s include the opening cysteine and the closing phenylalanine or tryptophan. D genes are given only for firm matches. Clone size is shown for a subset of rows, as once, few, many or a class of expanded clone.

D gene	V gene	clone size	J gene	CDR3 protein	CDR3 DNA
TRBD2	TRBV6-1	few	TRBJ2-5	CASSATSVNQETQYF	TGTGCCAGCAGTGCTACTAGCGTTAACCAAGAGACCCAGTACTTC
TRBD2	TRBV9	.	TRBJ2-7	CASSVGGSNPYEQYF	TGTGCCAGCAGCGTAGGCGGGAGCAACCCCTACGAGCAGTACTTC
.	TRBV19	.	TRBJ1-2	CASSTSQRYGYTF	TGTGCCAGTAGTACCTCCCAACGATATGGCTACACCTTC
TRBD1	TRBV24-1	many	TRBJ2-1	CATEWDRGEQFF	TGTGCCACCGAATGGGACAGGGGTGAGCAGTTCTTC
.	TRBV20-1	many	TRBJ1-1	CSARDMGVSTEAFF	TGCAGTGCTAGAGATATGGGGGTGAGCACTGAAGCTTTCTTT
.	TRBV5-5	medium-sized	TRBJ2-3	CASSLSVQGRTDTQYF	TGTGCCAGCAGCTTGAGTGTACAGGGGAGGACAGATACGCAGTATTTT
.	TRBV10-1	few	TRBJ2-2	CASSEVLTGELFF	TGCGCCAGCAGTGAGGTCCTCACCGGGGAGCTGTTTTTT
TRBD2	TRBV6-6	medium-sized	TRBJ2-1	CASSYSRRLAGGPSDNEQFF	TGTGCCAGCAGTTACTCCCGTAGACTAGCGGGAGGGCCCTCCGACAATGAGCAGTTCTTC
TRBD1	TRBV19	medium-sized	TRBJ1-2	CASSNGPGQAYGYTF	TGTGCCAGTAGTAATGGGCCGGGACAGGCCTATGGCTACACCTTC
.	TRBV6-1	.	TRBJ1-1	CASSPAGPTWGTEAFF	TGTGCCAGCAGTCCAGCAGGGCCCACCTGGGGCACTGAAGCTTTCTTT
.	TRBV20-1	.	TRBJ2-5	CSANEWTGRGETQYF	TGCAGTGCTAACGAGTGGACAGGGAGGGGAGAGACCCAGTACTTC
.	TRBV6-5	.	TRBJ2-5	CASSYSGPPREEYF	TGTGCCAGCAGTTACTCGGGACCACCAAGAGAAGAGTACTTC
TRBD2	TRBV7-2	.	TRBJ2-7	CASSLEAAGGYEQYF	TGTGCCAGCAGCTTAGAGGCGGCGGGAGGTTACGAGCAGTACTTC
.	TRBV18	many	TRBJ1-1	CASSREVGVSEAFF	TGTGCCAGCTCACGGGAGGTTGGGGTTTCTGAAGCTTTCTTT
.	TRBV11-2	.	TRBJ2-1	CASSLVRERFDEQFF	TGTGCCAGCAGCTTAGTTCGGGAGAGATTCGATGAGCAGTTCTTC
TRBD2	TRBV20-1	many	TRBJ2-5	CSAPTNAISARVLLAGRETQYF	TGCAGTGCTCCGACGAATGCGATATCCGCACGAGTTCTGTTAGCGGGCAGAGAGACCCAGTACTTC
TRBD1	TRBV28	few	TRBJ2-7	CASSLPRQGTILPFYEQYF	TGTGCCAGCAGCCTACCGAGACAGGGGACAATCTTACCCTTTTACGAGCAGTACTTC
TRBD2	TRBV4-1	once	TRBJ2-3	CASSPPGLAGRSDTQYF	TGCGCCAGCAGCCCCCCTGGACTAGCGGGTCGTTCAGATACGCAGTATTTT
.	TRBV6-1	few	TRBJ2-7	CASSPSASYEHYF	TGTGCCAGCAGTCCTAGCGCCTCCTACGAGCATTACTTC
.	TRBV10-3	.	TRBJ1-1	CAISGPNTEAFF	TGTGCCATCAGTGGGCCGAACACTGAAGCTTTCTTT
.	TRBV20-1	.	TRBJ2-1	CSARYGSTYNEQFF	TGCAGTGCTAGGTACGGGTCTACCTACAATGAGCAGTTCTTC
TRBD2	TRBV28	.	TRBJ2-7	CASKLKAGVEPEQYF	TGTGCCAGCAAGCTTAAAGCGGGAGTAGAGCCCGAGCAGTACTTC
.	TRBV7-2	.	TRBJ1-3	CASSPSTGPGNTIYF	TGTGCCAGCAGCCCCTCTACAGGGCCCGGAAACACCATATATTTT
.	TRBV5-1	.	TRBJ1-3	CASSLGGASGDTIYF	TGCGCCAGCAGCTTGGGAGGGGCCTCAGGAGACACCATATATTTT
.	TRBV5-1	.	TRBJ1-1	CASSLFTGKNTEAFF	TGCGCCAGCAGCTTGTTCACAGGGAAGAACACTGAAGCTTTCTTT
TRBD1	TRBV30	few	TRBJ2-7	CAWFSKTGQGSYEQYF	TGTGCCTGGTTTTCCAAAACGGGACAGGGATCCTACGAGCAGTACTTC
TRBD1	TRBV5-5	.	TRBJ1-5	CASSEDRQGPNQPQHF	TGTGCCAGCAGCGAGGATCGACAGGGCCCCAATCAGCCCCAGCATTTT
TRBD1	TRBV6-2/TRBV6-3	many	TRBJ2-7	CASSFGTGSEQYF	TGTGCCAGCAGTTTTGGGACAGGGTCCGAGCAGTACTTC
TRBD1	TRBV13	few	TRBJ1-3	CASRPTGTGNTIYF	TGTGCCAGCAGACCGACAGGGACCGGAAACACCATATATTTT
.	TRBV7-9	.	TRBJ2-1	CASSLRGVRNEQFF	TGTGCCAGCAGCTTAAGGGGAGTTAGGAATGAGCAGTTCTTC
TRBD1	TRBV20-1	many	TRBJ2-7	CSSGTGLRLYEQYF	TGCAGTTCCGGGACAGGATTGAGGCTCTACGAGCAGTACTTC
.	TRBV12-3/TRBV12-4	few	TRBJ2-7	CASSFGGVTPYEQYF	TGTGCCAGCAGTTTCGGCGGCGTGACCCCCTACGAGCAGTACTTC
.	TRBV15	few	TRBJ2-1	CATSRAWNEQFF	TGTGCCACCAGCAGGGCTTGGAATGAGCAGTTCTTC
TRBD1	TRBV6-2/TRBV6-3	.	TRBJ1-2	CASTRQGARSYGYTF	TGTGCCAGCACTCGACAGGGTGCTAGGAGCTATGGCTACACCTTC
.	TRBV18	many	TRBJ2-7	CASSPPRVSGHRASEQYF	TGTGCCAGCTCACCACCGCGTGTCTCAGGTCACAGGGCCTCCGAGCAGTACTTC
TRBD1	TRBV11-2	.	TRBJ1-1	CASSSLKTGRQAFF	TGTGCCAGCAGCTCACTGAAGACAGGGAGGCAAGCTTTCTTT
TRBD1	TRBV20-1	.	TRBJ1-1	CSASKGQRNTEAFF	TGCAGTGCCTCTAAGGGACAGCGGAACACTGAAGCTTTCTTT
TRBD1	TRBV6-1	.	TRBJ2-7	CASSVNRGAHEQYF	TGTGCCAGCAGCGTCAACAGGGGTGCCCACGAGCAGTACTTC
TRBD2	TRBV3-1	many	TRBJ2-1	CASSPWGLAGAKNEQFF	TGTGCCAGCAGCCCCTGGGGGCTAGCGGGAGCGAAGAATGAGCAGTTCTTC
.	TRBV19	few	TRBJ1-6	CASSIRDSPLHF	TGTGCCAGTAGTATTCGGGATTCACCCCTCCACTTT
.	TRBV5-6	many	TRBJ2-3	CASSLAGASTDTQYF	TGTGCCAGCAGCTTGGCCGGGGCGAGCACAGATACGCAGTATTTT
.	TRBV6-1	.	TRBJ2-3	CASSVRAPLTDTQYF	TGTGCCAGCAGTGTCCGGGCCCCTCTCACAGATACGCAGTATTTT
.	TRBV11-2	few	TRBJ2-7	CASSQGSVFEQYF	TGTGCCAGCAGCCAAGGGTCGGTTTTCGAGCAGTACTTC
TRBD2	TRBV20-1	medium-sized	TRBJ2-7	CSARLRETGYEQYF	TGCAGTGCTAGGTTGCGGGAGACGGGTTACGAGCAGTACTTC
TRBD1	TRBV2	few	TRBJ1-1	CASSLDRATEAFF	TGTGCCAGCAGTCTTGACAGGGCGACTGAAGCTTTCTTT
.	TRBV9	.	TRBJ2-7	CASSRTGNYEQYF	TGTGCCAGCAGCAGGACTGGCAACTACGAGCAGTACTTC
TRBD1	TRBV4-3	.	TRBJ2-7	CASSQGYRGSYEQYF	TGCGCCAGCAGCCAGGGATACAGGGGGAGCTACGAGCAGTACTTC
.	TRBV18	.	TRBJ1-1	CASSPGLGSTEAFF	TGTGCCAGCTCACCAGGTCTGGGGAGCACTGAAGCTTTCTTT
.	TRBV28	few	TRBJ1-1	CASTNPNTEAFF	TGTGCCAGTACCAACCCGAACACTGAAGCTTTCTTT
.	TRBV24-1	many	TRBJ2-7	CATSGAGNGAEQYF	TGTGCCACCAGTGGGGCAGGGAATGGGGCCGAGCAGTACTTC
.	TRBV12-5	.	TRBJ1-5	CASLQESHQPQHF	TGTGCTAGTCTACAGGAGTCCCATCAGCCCCAGCATTTT
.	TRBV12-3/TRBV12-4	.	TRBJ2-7	CASSERHTHPYEQYF	TGTGCCAGCAGCGAGAGACACACGCACCCCTACGAGCAGTACTTC
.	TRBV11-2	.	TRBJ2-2	CASSLDPRRVGTGELFF	TGTGCCAGCAGCTTAGACCCCCGGAGGGTGGGGACCGGGGAGCTGTTTTTT
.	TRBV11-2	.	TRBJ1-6	CASTPMGSPLHF	TGTGCCAGCACCCCAATGGGATCACCCCTCCACTTT
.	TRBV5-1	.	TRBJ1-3	CASSPAPSTGSGNTIYF	TGCGCCAGCAGCCCAGCCCCCTCGACAGGCTCTGGAAACACCATATATTTT
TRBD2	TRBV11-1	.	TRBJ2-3	CASGTYRASGDTQYF	TGTGCCAGCGGCACTTATAGGGCTAGCGGAGATACGCAGTATTTT
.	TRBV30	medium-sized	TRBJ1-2	CAWSVWSETYGYTF	TGTGCCTGGAGTGTGTGGAGCGAAACCTATGGCTACACCTTC